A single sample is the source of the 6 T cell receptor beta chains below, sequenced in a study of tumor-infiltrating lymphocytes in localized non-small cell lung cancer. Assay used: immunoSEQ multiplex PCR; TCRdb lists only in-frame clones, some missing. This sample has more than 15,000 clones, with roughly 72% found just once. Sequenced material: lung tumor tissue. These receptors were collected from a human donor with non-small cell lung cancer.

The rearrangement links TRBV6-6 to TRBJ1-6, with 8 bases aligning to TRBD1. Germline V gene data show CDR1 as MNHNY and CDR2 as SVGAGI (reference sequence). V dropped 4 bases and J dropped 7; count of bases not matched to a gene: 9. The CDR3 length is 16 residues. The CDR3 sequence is CASSFRQGPENSPLHF. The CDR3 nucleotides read TGTGCCAGCAGTTTTCGACAGGGGCCCGAAAATTCACCCCTCCACTTT.

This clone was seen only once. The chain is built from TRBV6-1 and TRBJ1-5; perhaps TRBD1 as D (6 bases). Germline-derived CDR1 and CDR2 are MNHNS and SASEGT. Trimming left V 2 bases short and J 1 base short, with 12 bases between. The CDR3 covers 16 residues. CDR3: CASSERGGLSNQPQHF. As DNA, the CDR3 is TGTGCCAGCAGTGAAAGGGGGGGGCTGAGCAATCAGCCCCAGCATTTT.

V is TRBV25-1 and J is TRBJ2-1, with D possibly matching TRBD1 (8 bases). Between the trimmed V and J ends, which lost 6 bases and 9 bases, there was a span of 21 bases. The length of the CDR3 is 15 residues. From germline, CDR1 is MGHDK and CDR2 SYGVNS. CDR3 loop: CASREGQGGGGEQFF. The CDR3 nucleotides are TGTGCCAGCAGGGAAGGACAGGGCGGGGGAGGTGAGCAGTTCTTC. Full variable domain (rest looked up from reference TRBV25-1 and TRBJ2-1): EADIYQTPRYLVIGTGKKITLECSQTMGHDKMYWYQQDPGMELHLIHYSYGVNSTEKGDLSSESTVSRIRTEHFPLTLESARPSHTSQYLCASREGQGGGGEQFFGPGTRLTVL.

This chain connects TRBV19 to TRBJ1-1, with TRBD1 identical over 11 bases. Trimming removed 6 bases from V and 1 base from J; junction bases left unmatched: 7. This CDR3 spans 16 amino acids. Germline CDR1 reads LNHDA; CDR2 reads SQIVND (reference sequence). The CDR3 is CASSGTGGPQNTEAFF. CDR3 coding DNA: TGTGCCAGTAGCGGGACAGGGGGGCCACAGAACACTGAAGCTTTCTTT.

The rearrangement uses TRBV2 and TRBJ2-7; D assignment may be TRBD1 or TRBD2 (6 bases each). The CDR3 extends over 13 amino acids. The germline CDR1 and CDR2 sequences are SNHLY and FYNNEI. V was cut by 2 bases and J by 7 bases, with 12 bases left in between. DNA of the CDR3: TGTGCCAGCAGTGAACGGGGGCTGGGGGAGCAGTACTTC. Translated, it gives CASSERGLGEQYF.

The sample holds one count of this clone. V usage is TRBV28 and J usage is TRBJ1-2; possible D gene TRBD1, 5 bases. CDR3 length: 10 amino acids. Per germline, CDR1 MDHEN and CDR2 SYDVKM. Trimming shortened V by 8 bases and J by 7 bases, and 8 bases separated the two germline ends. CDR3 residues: CASGGPGYTF. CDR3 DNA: TGTGCCAGCGGGGGACCTGGCTACACCTTC.